This T cell receptor beta chain was captured in a study of cytomegalovirus exposure and HLA in healthy donors (dated by TCRdb to about 2017). About the full investigation: In an earlier analysis of 450 to 750 of the donors, 250 to 350 Gb of sequence data and 95 million to 130 million unique TCR beta sequences from about 179 million T cells were reported. HLA typing included class I and class II loci at four-digit resolution. Donor age, sex, ethnicity and CMV serostatus were compiled together with the repertoire data. Four to six DR-DQ haplotypes were handled as single units for association and clustering, since linkage in the cohort was strong. The genetic ancestry cluster associated with self-reported Caucasian donors included 81% of the roughly 390 genotyped donors. Approximately 310 gigabases of sequencing data and about 92 million unique TCR sequences made up an early release that covered about 640 HLA-typed donors. To predict cytomegalovirus infection status, the study brought together high-throughput TCR immunosequencing, statistical association of individual TCRs with disease status, and machine learning. All discovery cohort repertoires had been generated using a single sequencing platform. On average, roughly 200,000 unique TCR beta nucleotide sequences were sequenced per donor among 300 to 500 genotyped donors of the cohort, with about 17% of those sequences being non-productive. To decide whether each TCR beta V gene segment behaved as functional or pseudogenic, an earlier analysis of some 580 of the donors relied on high-throughput TCR beta sequencing. The study profiled the T cell repertoires of 500 to 800 subjects by immunosequencing and related them to cytomegalovirus serostatus. The study was designed to test whether signatures of past pathogen exposure could be identified by cataloging public T cell receptors. In a later analysis, previously published TCR beta repertoires from hundreds of donors were re-analyzed and high-resolution HLA genotyping was added so that TCR occurrence patterns could be studied. Along with the roughly 700-subject first cohort, a separate validation cohort of over 90 different subjects was used. Genome-wide SNP genotypes for about 65% of the roughly 670 donors were used in a later genetic analysis, which treated that subset as a discovery cohort. The number of typed donors differed by locus: about 620-640 for A, B, C, DRB1 and DQB1; approximately 530 for DQA1; approximately 610 for DPA1; and some 450 for DPB1. The later analysis used no new phenotypic data to find candidate immune exposures, relying instead on TCR beta sequences and their occurrence across donors.

The germline ends are 10 bases apart after V is trimmed by 3 bases and J by 4 bases. The germline V gene (reference sequence) yields GTSNPN for CDR1 and SVGIG for CDR2. The CDR3 starts with the cysteine, ends with the phenylalanine, and has 14 residues. Only the CDR3 portion is preserved as DNA: 42 bases, with reading frame beginning at the first base. Overall study outcomes, separate from this receptor: Specific HLA alleles were associated with about 17,000 TCR beta sequences at a false discovery rate of 0.05 in a later analysis. The cohort was sequenced for TCR beta chains only, and without alpha or paired-chain data the features that could be detected were limited. Across donors, most TCR sequences were observed very rarely, whereas some public TCRs were present in many individuals. The study gave a list of 150 to 200 TCR beta chains associated with cytomegalovirus. An earlier analysis of approximately 540 of the donors showed that most TCR beta V segments appeared in productive rearrangements either about 90% or about 30% of the time, which broadly matched IMGT annotations. For the cohort, immune exposure information was limited to CMV serostatus. The earlier analysis of a few hundred of the donors excluded some 16 rarely observed V segments, including chromosome 9 orphons, because counts were too low. The classifier was reported to diagnose cytomegalovirus status with high specificity and sensitivity in both the original cohort and the validation cohort. When HLA alleles, especially DR and DQ, strongly co-occurred, TCR associations were difficult to assign to individual alleles. In a later genetic analysis, fewer N-insertions in productive TCRs were reported among donors in an Asian-associated ancestry cluster than the approximately 630-donor mean. Some IMGT-functional V segments, including TRBV6-2 and TRBV6-3, could not be distinguished by the 87-base-pair reads and were therefore excluded. Several of the top co-occurrence clusters appeared to be linked to parvovirus B19, influenza, CMV and Epstein-Barr virus, according to a later analysis. The presence/absence analyses assumed that sequencing depth was roughly uniform across donors, and that assumption may not be true. The sequencing pipeline was judged likely to have produced a cluster of highly shared sequence variants as a technical artifact. Compared with equally common non-associated chains, HLA-associated TCR beta chains in a later analysis were more clonally expanded and had lower generation probabilities. In a later analysis, TCR association rates were found to vary across HLA loci, with the most associated TCRs seen for DRB1 alleles and the fewest for HLA-C alleles. HLA typing was unavailable for some donors at each locus, so association tests used only the typed subset. The authors suggested that the approach could potentially be extended to other disease states and immunological phenotypes. According to a later analysis, most CMV-associated TCR beta chains appeared to be HLA-restricted, and the HLA associations seemed to be driven largely by CMV exposure. A further reported finding was that TCR beta sequences accurately predicted the HLA-A and HLA-B alleles for most subjects in the first cohort. Linkage disequilibrium might explain the correlated functional status among segregating V segments, but an unknown experimental factor could not be excluded. A few of the identified cytomegalovirus-associated TCR beta chains were confirmed in vitro to be specific for cytomegalovirus antigens. V-gene and J-gene trimming of TCR beta chains was associated with a missense DCLRE1C variant in a later genetic analysis, and the association was replicated in an independent cohort.

Library preparation employed the immunoSEQ multiplex PCR assay. For the multiplex PCR, a mixture combining 60 forward primers for TCR Vbeta segments and 13 reverse primers for TCR Jbeta segments was used. Amplification of the CDR3 region of rearranged TCR beta genes was performed with a multiplex PCR assay on genomic DNA. Amplified TCR beta libraries were sequenced as 87-base-pair reads on the Illumina HiSeq System. The authors processed their data as follows. A later analysis tallied tens of millions of unique TCR beta chains across the 666 repertoires, and about 10 million of those chains were shared by two or more donors. To remove PCR and sequencing errors, raw reads were error-corrected and collapsed into unique sequences using a nearest-neighbor algorithm that merged closely related sequences. V, D and J gene segments were assigned by aligning CDR3 sequences to IMGT reference sequences. For a sequence to be retained, at least a six-nucleotide match to both a V gene segment and a J gene segment was required. A rearrangement counted as productive if the CDR3 had no stop codons and remained in frame with V and J, and every other rearrangement counted as non-productive. CDR3 was defined by IMGT convention, running from the second conserved V-encoded cysteine to the conserved J-encoded phenylalanine. The earlier analysis of about 620 of the donors excluded sequences that lacked an unambiguous match to a single V gene segment. In an earlier analysis of a few hundred of the donors, a V segment was called functional when productive rearrangements were above 56.7%, and segregating when the standard deviation between donors exceeded 5%. A statistical classification framework was built for diagnosing cytomegalovirus status from the catalog of TCR beta chain sequences. A later analysis assigned V and J genes by comparing TCR nucleotide sequences with IMGT/GENE-DB human TR gene sequences. Using the TCRdist pipeline, a later analysis assigned CDR3 sequences along with most-parsimonious VDJ recombination scenarios. In a later analysis, each TCR beta chain was defined by its CDR3 amino acid sequence together with its V-gene family, and reads lacking a unique V-gene family were excluded. As a way to deal with suspected cross-contamination and a sequencing artifact, a later analysis dropped under 600 nucleotide sequences that were highly shared and had low generation probability. In a later analysis, a clonal expansion index for each public chain was calculated from normalized within-repertoire ranks of inferred template counts. Generation probabilities in a later analysis came from a VDJ recombination model fitted to out-of-frame rearrangements, and those results were checked against IGoR. In a later analysis, hypergeometric tests were used to score TCR-TCR, TCR-HLA and TCR-CMV co-occurrence, with a repertoire-size bias correction applied to TCR pairs. In a later analysis, false discovery rates were estimated by permuting HLA or CMV assignments 20 times. A later analysis grouped co-occurring TCRs with DBSCAN, adding TCRdist sequence similarity when clustering within HLA-allele-positive subsets. Repertoires with fewer than 30,000 or more than 120,000 public chains were left out of co-occurrence clustering, as were five repertoires with anomalous nucleotide sharing. What TCRdb holds here is the immuneACCESS table cut down to in-frame rearrangements. Part of the clones is not present; checked against another copy, under half of the missing clones reflect an unresolved V gene, and the others are unexplained. V and J calls and clone size are those listed in that table; D and trimming were worked out from the DNA. Across this sample there are approximately 160,000 clones, with around 63% seen only once. The top ten clonotypes cover just under 4.5% of the sample.

With regard to this clone: Its target antigen remains unknown. There are no base qualities to consult, and no much larger clone falls within one base.

In total, just over 650 healthy bone marrow donors made up the cohort. At the time of sampling, all cohort members were nominally healthy, though unrecorded immune exposures were likely present. The donor was CMV seropositive and was included in the group of some 290 seropositive cohort members. A peripheral blood sample was collected from each donor, and TCR beta sequencing was performed on peripheral blood mononuclear cells. Genomic DNA extraction from the blood cell samples was performed with the Qiagen DNeasy Blood Extraction Kit. The sample was PBMCs. The sequence came from a young woman in good health and CMV-seropositive. The sequence is built from TRBV30 and TRBJ1-6; TRBD1 is possibly the D segment (6 matching bases). The DNA sequence is TGTGCCTGGAGCCGACAGGTTTATAATTCACCCCTCCACTTT. Translated, it gives CAWSRQVYNSPLHF.